This TCR beta chain was obtained from a study of cytomegalovirus exposure and HLA in healthy donors. For this clone: Its antigen is currently unknown.

Findings and caveats of the study: Several V segments, TRBV6-2 and TRBV6-3 among them, could not be told apart and were dropped.

Primers included in the PCR were 60 Vbeta and 13 Jbeta primers. The data were produced by immunoSEQ multiplex PCR, yet TCRdb's version contains in-frame clones alone and is incomplete. In the table there are about 120,000 clones, roughly 80% of which are singletons. Germline CDR1 reads SGDLS; CDR2 reads YYNGEE. The CDR3 runs to 14 residues. V gave up 2 bases and J gave up 4 bases; unmatched junction bases: 0. Sequenced sample: PBMCs. The chain carries TRBV9 and TRBJ1-3, with 10 bases identical to TRBD1. This receptor was identified in a young woman in good health and CMV-seropositive. This CDR3 reads CASSVGQGGNTIYF. The CDR3 nucleotides are TGTGCCAGCAGCGTGGGACAGGGGGGAAACACCATATATTTT.